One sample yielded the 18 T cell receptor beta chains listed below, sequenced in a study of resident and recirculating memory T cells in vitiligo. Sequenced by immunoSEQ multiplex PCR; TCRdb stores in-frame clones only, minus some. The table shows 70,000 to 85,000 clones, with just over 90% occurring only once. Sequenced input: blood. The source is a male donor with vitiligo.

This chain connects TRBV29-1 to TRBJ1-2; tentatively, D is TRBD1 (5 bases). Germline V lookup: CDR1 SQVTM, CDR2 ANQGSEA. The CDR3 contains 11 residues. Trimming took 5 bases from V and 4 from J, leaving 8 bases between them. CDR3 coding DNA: TGCAGCGTTTTTCAGGGCTATGGCTACACCTTC. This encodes CSVFQGYGYTF. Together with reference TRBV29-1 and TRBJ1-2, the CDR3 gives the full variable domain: SAVISQKPSRDICQRGTSLTIQCQVDSQVTMMFWYRQQPGQSLTLIATANQGSEATYESGFVIDKFPISRPNLTFSTLTVSNMSPEDSSIYLCSVFQGYGYTFGSGTRLTVV.

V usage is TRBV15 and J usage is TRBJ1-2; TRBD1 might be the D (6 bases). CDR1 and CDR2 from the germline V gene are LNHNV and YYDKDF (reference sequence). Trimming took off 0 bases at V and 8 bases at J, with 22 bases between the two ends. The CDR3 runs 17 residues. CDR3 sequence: CATSRDAPGGAWGGYTF. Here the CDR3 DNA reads TGTGCCACCAGCAGAGACGCCCCGGGGGGCGCTTGGGGAGGCTACACCTTC. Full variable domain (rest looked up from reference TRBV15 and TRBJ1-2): DAMVIQNPRYQVTQFGKPVTLSCSQTLNHNVMYWYQQKSSQAPKLLFHYYDKDFNNEADTPDNFQSRRPNTSFCFLDIRSPGLGDTAMYLCATSRDAPGGAWGGYTFGSGTRLTVV.

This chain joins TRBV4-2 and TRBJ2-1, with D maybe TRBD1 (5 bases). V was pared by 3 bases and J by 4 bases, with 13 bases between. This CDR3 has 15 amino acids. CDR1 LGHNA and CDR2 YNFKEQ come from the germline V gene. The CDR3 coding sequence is TGTGCCAGCAGCCAGGGCAGGGAAGGATACAATGAGCAGTTCTTC. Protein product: CASSQGREGYNEQFF.

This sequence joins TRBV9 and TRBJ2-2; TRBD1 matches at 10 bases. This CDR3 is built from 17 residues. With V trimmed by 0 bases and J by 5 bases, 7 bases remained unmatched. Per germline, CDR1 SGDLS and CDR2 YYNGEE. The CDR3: CASSVEDGTGVTGELFF. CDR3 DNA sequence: TGTGCCAGCAGCGTAGAAGACGGGACAGGGGTTACCGGGGAGCTGTTTTTT.

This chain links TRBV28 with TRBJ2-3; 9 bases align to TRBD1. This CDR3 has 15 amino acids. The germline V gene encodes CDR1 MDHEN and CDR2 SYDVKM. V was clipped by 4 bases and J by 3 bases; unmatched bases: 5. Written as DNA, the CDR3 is TGTGCCAGCAGTTCCTACAGGGGGCAGACAGATACGCAGTATTTT. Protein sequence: CASSSYRGQTDTQYF.

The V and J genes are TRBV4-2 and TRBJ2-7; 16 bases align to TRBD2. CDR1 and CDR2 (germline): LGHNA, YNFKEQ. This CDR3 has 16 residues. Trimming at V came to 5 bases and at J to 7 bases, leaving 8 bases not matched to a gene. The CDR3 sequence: CASSTSGTSGGEEQYF. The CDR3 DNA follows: TGTGCCAGCAGCACAAGCGGGACTAGCGGGGGGGAAGAGCAGTACTTC.

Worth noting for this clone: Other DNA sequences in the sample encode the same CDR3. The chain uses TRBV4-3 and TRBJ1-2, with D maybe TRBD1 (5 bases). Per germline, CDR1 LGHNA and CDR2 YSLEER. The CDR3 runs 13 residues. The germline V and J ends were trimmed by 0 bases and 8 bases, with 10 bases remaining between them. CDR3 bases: TGCGCCAGCAGCCAAGACAGGGTAGGGGGCTACACCTTC. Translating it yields CASSQDRVGGYTF.

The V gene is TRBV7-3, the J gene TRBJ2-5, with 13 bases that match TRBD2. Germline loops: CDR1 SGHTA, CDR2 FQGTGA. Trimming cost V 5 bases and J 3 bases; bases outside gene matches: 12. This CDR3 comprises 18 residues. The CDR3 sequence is CASSNPGLAGAKEETQYF. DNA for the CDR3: TGTGCCAGCAGCAATCCCGGACTAGCGGGGGCCAAGGAAGAGACCCAGTACTTC.

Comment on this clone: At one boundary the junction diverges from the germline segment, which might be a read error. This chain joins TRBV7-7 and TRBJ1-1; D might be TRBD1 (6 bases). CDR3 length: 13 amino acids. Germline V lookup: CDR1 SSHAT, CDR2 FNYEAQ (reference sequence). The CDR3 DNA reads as TGTGCTAGCAGCCCGGACAGCTACACTGAAGCTTTCTTT. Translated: CASSPDSYTEAFF.

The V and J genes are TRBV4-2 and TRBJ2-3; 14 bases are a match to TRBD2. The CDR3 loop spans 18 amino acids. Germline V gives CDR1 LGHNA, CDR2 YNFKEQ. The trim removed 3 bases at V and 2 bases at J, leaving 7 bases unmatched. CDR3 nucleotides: TGTGCCAGCAGCCATGGACTAGCGGGGGGCGGAGACACAGATACGCAGTATTTT. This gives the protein CASSHGLAGGGDTDTQYF.

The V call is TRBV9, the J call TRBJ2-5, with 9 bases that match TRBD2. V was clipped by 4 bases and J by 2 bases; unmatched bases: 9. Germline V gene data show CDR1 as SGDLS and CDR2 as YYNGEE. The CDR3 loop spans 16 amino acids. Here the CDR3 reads CASSTTPAGGQETQYF. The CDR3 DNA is TGTGCCAGCAGCACCACCCCAGCGGGGGGACAAGAGACCCAGTACTTC.

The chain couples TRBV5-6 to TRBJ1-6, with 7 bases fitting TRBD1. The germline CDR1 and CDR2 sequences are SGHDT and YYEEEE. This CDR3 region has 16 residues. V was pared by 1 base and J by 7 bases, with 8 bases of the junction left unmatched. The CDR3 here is CASSLYATGRNSPLHF. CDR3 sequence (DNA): TGTGCCAGCAGCTTGTATGCGACAGGGAGGAATTCACCCCTCCACTTT. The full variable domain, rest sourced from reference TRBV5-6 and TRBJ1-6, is DAGVTQSPTHLIKTRGQQVTLRCSPKSGHDTVSWYQQALGQGPQFIFQYYEEEERQRGNFPDRFSGHQFPNYSSELNVNALLLGDSALYLCASSLYATGRNSPLHFGNGTRLTVT.

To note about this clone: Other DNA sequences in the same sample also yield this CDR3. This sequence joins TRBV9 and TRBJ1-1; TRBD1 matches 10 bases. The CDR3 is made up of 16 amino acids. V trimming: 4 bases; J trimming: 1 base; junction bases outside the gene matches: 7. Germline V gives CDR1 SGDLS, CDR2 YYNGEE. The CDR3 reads CASSPRQGARNTEAFF. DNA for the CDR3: TGTGCCAGCAGCCCAAGACAGGGGGCTCGGAACACTGAAGCTTTCTTT.

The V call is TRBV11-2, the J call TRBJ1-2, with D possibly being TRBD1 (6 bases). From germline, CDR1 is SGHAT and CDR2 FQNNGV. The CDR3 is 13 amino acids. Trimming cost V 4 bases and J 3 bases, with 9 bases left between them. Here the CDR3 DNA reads TGTGCCAGCAGCTCCAGACAGGACTATGGCTACACCTTC. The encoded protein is CASSSRQDYGYTF.

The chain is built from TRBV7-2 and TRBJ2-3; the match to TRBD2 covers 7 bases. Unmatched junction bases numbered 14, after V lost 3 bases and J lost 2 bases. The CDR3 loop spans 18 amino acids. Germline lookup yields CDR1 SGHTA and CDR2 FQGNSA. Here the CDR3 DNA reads TGTGCCAGCAGCTTGTTGCCCCCGATGCGGGGGTCCACAGATACGCAGTATTTT. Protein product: CASSLLPPMRGSTDTQYF. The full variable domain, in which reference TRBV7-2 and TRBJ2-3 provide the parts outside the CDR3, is GAGVSQSPSNKVTEKGKDVELRCDPISGHTALYWYRQSLGQGLEFLIYFQGNSAPDKSGLPSDRFSAERTGGSVSTLTIQRTQQEDSAVYLCASSLLPPMRGSTDTQYFGPGTRLTVL.

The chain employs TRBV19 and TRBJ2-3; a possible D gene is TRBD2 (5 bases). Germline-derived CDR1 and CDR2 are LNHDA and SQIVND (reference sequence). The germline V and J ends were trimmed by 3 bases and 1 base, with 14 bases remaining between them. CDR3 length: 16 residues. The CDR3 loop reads CASSISTGIRTDTQYF. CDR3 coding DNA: TGTGCCAGTAGTATCTCTACGGGAATCCGCACAGATACGCAGTATTTT.

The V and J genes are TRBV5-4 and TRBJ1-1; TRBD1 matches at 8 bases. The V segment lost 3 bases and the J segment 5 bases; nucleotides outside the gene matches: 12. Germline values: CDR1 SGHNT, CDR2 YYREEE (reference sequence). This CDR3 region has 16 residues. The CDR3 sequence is CASSSRGQGEKTEAFF. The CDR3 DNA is TGTGCCAGCAGCTCCAGGGGGCAGGGTGAAAAGACTGAAGCTTTCTTT.

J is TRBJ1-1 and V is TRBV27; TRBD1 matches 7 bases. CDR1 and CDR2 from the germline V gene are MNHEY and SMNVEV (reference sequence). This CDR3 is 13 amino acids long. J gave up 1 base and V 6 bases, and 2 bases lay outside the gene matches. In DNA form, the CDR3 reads TGTGCCAGCAGACACAGGGGGAACACTGAAGCTTTCTTT. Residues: CASRHRGNTEAFF.